This TCR beta chain originates from a study of preoperative IRX-2 immunotherapy in early breast cancer. Treatment indicated: preoperative locoregional IRX-2 cytokine immunotherapy. This phase Ib study tested locoregional IRX-2 cytokine immunotherapy given before surgery. A note on this clone: An unread or ambiguous base exists; X represents the residue it encodes.

Germline CDR1 MNHGY, CDR2 SAAAGT. CDR3 length equals 17 residues. Trimming cost V 4 bases and J 7 bases; bases outside gene matches: 13. Method: immunoSEQ multiplex PCR; TCRdb's copy keeps in-frame clones and lacks some. The sample gives 2,000 to 2,500 clones, about three quarters of which show up once; 5.6% is in the top ten. The gene calls are TRBV6-8 and TRBJ2-7; TRBD2 agrees at 13 bases. The sample consisted of tumor tissue, taken before IRX-2 immunotherapy. The sequence came from a human donor with breast cancer. DNA of the CDR3: TGTGCCAGCAGTTCCTCCAGGGGACTAGCGGGAATGCRGGAGCAGTACTTC. As protein: CASSSSRGLAGMXEQYF.